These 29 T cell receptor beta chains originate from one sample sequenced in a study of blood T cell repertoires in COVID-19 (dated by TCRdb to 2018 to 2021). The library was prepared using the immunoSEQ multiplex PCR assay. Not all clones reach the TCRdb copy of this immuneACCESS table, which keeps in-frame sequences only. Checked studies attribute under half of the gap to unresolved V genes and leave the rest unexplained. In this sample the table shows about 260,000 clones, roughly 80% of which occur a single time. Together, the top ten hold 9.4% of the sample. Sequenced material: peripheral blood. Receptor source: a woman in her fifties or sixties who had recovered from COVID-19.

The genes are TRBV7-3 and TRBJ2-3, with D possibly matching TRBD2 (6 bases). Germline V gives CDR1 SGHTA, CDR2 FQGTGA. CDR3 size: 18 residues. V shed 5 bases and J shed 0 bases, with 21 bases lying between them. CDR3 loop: CASSPNGGPGVSTDTQYF. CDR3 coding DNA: TGTGCCAGCAGCCCAAACGGGGGTCCGGGAGTGAGCACAGATACGCAGTATTTT.

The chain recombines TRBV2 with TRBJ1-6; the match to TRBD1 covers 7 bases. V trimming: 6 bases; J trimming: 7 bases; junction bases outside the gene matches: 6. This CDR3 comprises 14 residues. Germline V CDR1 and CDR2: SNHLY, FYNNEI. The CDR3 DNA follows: TGTGCCAGCAGGGAACAGGGGATGAATTCACCCCTCCACTTT. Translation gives CASREQGMNSPLHF.

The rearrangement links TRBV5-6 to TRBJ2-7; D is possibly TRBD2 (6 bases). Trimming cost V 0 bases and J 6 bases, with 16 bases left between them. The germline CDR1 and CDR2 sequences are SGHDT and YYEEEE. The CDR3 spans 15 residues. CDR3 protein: CASSLAEDYVFEQYF. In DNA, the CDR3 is TGTGCCAGCAGCTTGGCCGAGGACTACGTATTCGAGCAGTACTTC.

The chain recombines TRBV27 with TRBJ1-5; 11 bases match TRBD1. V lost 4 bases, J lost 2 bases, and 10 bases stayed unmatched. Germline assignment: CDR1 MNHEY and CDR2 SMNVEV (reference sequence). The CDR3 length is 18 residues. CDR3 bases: TGTGCCAGCAGTTCCTATTTTGGACAGGGGGCCCGCAATCAGCCCCAGCATTTT. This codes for CASSSYFGQGARNQPQHF.

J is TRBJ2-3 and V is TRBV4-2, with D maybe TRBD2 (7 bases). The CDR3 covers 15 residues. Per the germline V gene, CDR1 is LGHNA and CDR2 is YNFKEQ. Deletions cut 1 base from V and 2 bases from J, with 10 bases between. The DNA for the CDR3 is TGTGCCAGCAGCCAAGGCGGGGGCTCCACAGATACGCAGTATTTT. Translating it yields CASSQGGGSTDTQYF.

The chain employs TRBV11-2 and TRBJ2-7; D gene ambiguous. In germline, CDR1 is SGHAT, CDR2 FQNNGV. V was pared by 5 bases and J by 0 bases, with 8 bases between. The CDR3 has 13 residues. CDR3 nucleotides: TGTGCCAGCAGCACGAGAGTCTCCTACGAGCAGTACTTC. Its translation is CASSTRVSYEQYF. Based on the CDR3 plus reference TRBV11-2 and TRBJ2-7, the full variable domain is EAGVAQSPRYKIIEKRQSVAFWCNPISGHATLYWYQQILGQGPKLLIQFQNNGVVDDSQLPKDRFSAERLKGVDSTLKIQPAKLEDSAVYLCASSTRVSYEQYFGPGTRLTVT.

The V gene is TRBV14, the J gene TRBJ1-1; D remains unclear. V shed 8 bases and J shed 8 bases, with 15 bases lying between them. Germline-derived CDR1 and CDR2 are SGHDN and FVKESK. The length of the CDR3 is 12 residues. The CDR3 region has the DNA TGTGCCAGCTCCAGCCGGGGAACAGAAGCTTTCTTT. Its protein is CASSSRGTEAFF.

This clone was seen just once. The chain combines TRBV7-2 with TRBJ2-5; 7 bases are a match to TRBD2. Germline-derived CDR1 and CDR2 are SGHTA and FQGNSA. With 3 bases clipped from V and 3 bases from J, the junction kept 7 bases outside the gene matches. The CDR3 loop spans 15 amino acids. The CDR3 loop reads CASSFGPGTKETQYF. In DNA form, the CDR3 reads TGTGCCAGCAGCTTTGGCCCCGGGACTAAAGAGACCCAGTACTTC. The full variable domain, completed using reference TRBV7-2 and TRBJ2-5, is GAGVSQSPSNKVTEKGKDVELRCDPISGHTALYWYRQSLGQGLEFLIYFQGNSAPDKSGLPSDRFSAERTGGSVSTLTIQRTQQEDSAVYLCASSFGPGTKETQYFGPGTRLLVL.

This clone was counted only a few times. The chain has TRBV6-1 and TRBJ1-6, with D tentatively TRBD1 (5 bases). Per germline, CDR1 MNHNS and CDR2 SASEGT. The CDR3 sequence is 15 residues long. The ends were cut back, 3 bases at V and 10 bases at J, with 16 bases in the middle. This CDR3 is CASSDGGTNGSPLHF. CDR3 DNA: TGTGCCAGCAGTGATGGGGGGACCAACGGCTCACCCCTCCACTTT.

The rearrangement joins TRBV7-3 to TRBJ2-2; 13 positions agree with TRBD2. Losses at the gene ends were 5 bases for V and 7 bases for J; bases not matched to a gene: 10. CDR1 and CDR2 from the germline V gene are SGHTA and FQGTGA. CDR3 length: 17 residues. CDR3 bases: TGTGCCAGCAGCCGGGGACTAGCGGGACCATGGGGCGGGGAGCTGTTTTTT. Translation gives CASSRGLAGPWGGELFF.

CDR3: CASSQAPAAESSYEQYF. CDR3 in DNA: TGCGCCAGCAGCCAAGCTCCGGCGGCAGAAAGCTCCTACGAGCAGTACTTC. The chain combines TRBV4-3 with TRBJ2-7; D gene unclear. CDR1 LGHNA and CDR2 YSLEER come from the germline V gene. V lost 1 base and J lost 0, with 16 bases in between. The CDR3 runs 17 residues.

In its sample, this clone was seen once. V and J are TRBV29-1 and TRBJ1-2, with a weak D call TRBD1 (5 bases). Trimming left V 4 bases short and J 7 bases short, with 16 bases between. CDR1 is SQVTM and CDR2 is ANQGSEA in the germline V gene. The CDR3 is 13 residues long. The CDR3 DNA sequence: TGCAGCGTTGGTCAGGAGTCGGGACTTGGCTACACCTTC. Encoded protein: CSVGQESGLGYTF.

The CDR3 DNA reads as TGTGCCTGGAGTCGTCTAGCGGTGGGCACAGATACGCAGTATTTT. Amino acids: CAWSRLAVGTDTQYF. The chain combines TRBV30 with TRBJ2-3; 7 nucleotides align to TRBD2. CDR3 size: 15 residues. Unmatched junction bases numbered 6, after V lost 2 bases and J lost 1 base. Germline assignment: CDR1 GTSNPN and CDR2 SVGIG (reference sequence).

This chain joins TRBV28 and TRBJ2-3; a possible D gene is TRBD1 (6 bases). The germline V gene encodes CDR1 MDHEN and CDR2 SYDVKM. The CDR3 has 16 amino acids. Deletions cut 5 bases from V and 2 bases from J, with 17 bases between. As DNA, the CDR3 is TGTGCCAGCAGTGCGCCGGGACAAGACTTCACAGATACGCAGTATTTT. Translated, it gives CASSAPGQDFTDTQYF.

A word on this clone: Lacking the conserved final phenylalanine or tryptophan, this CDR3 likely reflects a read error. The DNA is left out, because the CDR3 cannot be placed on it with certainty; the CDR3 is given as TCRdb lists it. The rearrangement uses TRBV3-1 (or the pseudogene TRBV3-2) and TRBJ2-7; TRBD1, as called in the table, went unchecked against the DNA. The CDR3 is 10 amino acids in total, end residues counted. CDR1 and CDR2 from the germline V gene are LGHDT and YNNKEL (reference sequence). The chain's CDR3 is CASSQVETAS.

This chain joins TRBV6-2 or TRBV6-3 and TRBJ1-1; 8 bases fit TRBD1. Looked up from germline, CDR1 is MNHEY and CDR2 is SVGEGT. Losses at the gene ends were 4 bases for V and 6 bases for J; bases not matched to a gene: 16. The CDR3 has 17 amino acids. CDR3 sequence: CASSLLGTGPYFAEAFF. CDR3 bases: TGTGCCAGCAGTTTGCTCGGGACAGGACCTTACTTCGCTGAAGCTTTCTTT.

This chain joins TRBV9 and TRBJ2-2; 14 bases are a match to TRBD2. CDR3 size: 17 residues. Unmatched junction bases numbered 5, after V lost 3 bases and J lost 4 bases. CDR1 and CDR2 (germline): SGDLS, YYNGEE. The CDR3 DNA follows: TGTGCCAGCAGCGGGGGACTAGCGGGAGTGGGCACCGGGGAGCTGTTTTTT. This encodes CASSGGLAGVGTGELFF. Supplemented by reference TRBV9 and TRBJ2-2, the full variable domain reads DSGVTQTPKHLITATGQRVTLRCSPRSGDLSVYWYQQSLDQGLQFLIQYYNGEERAKGNILERFSAQQFPDLHSELNLSSLELGDSALYFCASSGGLAGVGTGELFFGEGSRLTVL.

CDR3 sequence (DNA): TGTGCCAGCAGTTACGTTCTAGGTGCGGGGGGGAGCACAGATACGCAGTATTTT. Protein: CASSYVLGAGGSTDTQYF. The gene calls are TRBV6-2 or TRBV6-3 and TRBJ2-3; 9 bases line up with TRBD2. The V gene end was trimmed by 2 bases and the J gene end by 0 bases; junction bases not matched to a gene: 9. The CDR3 covers 18 residues. Germline V lookup: CDR1 MNHEY, CDR2 SVGEGT.

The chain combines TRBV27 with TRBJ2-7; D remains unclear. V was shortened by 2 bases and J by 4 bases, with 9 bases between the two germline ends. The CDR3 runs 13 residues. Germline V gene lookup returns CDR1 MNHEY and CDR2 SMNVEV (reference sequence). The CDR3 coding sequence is TGTGCCAGCAGTTTAGCTTCCGGGTACGAGCAGTACTTC. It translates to CASSLASGYEQYF.

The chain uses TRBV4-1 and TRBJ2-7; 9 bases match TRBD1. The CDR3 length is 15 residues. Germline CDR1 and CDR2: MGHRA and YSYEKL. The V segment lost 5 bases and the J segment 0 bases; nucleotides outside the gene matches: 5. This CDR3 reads CASSFDRGSSYEQYF. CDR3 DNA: TGCGCCAGCAGCTTCGACAGGGGGAGCTCCTACGAGCAGTACTTC.

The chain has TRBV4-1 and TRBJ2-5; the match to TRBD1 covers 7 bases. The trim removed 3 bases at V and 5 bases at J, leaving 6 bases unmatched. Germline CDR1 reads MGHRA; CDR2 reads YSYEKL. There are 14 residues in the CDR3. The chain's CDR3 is CASSHPDREETQYF. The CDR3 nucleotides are TGCGCCAGCAGCCACCCCGACAGGGAGGAGACCCAGTACTTC.

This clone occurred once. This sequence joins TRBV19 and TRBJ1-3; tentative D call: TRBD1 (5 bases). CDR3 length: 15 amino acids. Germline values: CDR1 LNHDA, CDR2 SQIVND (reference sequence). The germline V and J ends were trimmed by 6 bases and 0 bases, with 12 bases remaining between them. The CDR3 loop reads CASRRTTGSGNTIYF. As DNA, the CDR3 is TGTGCCAGTAGACGGACCACAGGCTCTGGAAACACCATATATTTT. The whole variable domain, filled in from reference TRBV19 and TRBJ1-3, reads DGGITQSPKYLFRKEGQNVTLSCEQNLNHDAMYWYRQDPGQGLRLIYYSQIVNDFQKGDIAEGYSVSREKKESFPLTVTSAQKNPTAFYLCASRRTTGSGNTIYFGEGSWLTVV.

In DNA, the CDR3 is TGTGCCAGCAGCTTCGCCAGAATCGACTCTGGAAACACCATATATTTT. Its protein product is CASSFARIDSGNTIYF. This chain links TRBV5-7 with TRBJ1-3; D gene ambiguous. TRBV5-7 is an ORF, and what it does is uncertain. V was pared by 2 bases and J by 0 bases, with 12 bases between. This CDR3 is built from 16 residues.

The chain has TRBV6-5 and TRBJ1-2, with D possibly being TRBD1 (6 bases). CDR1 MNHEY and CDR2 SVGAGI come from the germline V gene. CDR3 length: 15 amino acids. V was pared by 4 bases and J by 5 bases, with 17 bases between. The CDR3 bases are TGTGCCAGCAGTTCAGATCCACAGGGATGGTATGGCTACACCTTC. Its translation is CASSSDPQGWYGYTF.

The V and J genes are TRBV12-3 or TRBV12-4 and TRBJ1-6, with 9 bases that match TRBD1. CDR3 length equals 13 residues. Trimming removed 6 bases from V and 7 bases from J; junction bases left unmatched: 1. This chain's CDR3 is CASRGQGNSPLHF. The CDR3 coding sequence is TGTGCCAGCAGGGGACAGGGCAATTCACCCCTCCACTTT.

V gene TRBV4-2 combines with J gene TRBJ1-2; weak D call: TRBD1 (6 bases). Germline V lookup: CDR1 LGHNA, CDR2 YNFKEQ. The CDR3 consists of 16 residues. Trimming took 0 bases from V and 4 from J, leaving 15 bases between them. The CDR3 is CASSQDVSGAGYGYTF. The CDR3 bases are TGTGCCAGCAGCCAAGATGTGTCAGGGGCGGGCTATGGCTACACCTTC.

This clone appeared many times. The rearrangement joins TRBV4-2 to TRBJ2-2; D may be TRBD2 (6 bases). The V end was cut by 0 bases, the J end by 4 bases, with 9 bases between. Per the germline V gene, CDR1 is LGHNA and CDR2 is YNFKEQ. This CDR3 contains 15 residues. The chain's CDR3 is CASSQDDGSTGELFF. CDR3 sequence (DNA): TGTGCCAGCAGCCAAGATGACGGGAGCACCGGGGAGCTGTTTTTT.

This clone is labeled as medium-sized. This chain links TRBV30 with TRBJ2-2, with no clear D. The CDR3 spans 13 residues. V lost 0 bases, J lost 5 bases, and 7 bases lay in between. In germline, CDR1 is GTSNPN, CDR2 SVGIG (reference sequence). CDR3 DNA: TGTGCCTGGAGTGTATCGGAGACCGGGGAGCTGTTTTTT. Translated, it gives CAWSVSETGELFF.

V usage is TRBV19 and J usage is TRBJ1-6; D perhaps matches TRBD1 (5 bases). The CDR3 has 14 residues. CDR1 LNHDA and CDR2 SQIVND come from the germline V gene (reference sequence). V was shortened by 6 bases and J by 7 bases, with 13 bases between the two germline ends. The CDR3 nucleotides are TGTGCCAGTAGCATCAGGACATTAAATTCACCCCTCCACTTT. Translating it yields CASSIRTLNSPLHF.